What follows is one T cell receptor (beta chain) and its context. These data originate in a study of blood T cell repertoires in COVID-19. The method was immunoSEQ multiplex PCR; TCRdb's version includes in-frame clones alone and lacks a portion of them. The sample holds some 110,000 clones; roughly 80% are singletons and the top ten take 15%. Sequenced sample: peripheral blood. The TCR was taken from a woman over 75 with acute or convalescent COVID-19.

This CDR3 is CASSDPTYGTEAFF. As DNA, the CDR3 is TGTGCCAGCAGTGACCCGACTTACGGCACTGAAGCTTTCTTT. The chain uses TRBV2 and TRBJ1-1; D not certain. V was trimmed by 3 bases and J by 4 bases, leaving 12 bases between them. CDR1 SNHLY and CDR2 FYNNEI come from the germline V gene. The CDR3 is made up of 14 amino acids.